This entry is about one TCR beta chain. These data come from a study of blood T cell repertoires in COVID-19. Overall study: Acute-phase and convalescent COVID-19 samples originated in the United States, Italy and Spain.

Only in-frame clones appear in the TCRdb table, and some are missing; sequencing was by immunoSEQ multiplex PCR. The profile shows about 220,000 clones, approximately 80% of them singletons. CDR1 and CDR2 from the germline V gene are MDHEN and SYDVKM. CDR3 length equals 12 residues. Between the trimmed V and J ends, which lost 4 bases and 6 bases, there was a span of 9 bases. This TCR derives from a man in his thirties or forties with active or convalescent COVID-19. Sequencing was carried out using peripheral blood. V gene TRBV28 combines with J gene TRBJ1-1, with D perhaps matching TRBD1 (6 bases). This CDR3 is CASSSWTAEAFF. The CDR3 region has the DNA TGTGCCAGCAGTTCCTGGACAGCTGAAGCTTTCTTT.